Each of the 9 T cell receptor beta chains below was sequenced from the same sample in a study of OX40 agonist ivuxolimab in advanced cancers. The library was made by the immunoSEQ multiplex PCR assay. The source is immuneACCESS, and TCRdb retained only in-frame sequences with V and J called. Part of the clones is not carried over; for the studies checked, unresolved V genes explain less than half of this, and the remainder is unexplained. This sample lists 85,000 to 100,000 clones; over 75% were detected once. The ten most abundant clones make up 0.3% to 0.4% of the sample. The source was CD4+ or CD8+ T cells sorted from blood, collected in a trial of the OX40 agonist ivuxolimab. These receptors were collected from an adult with an advanced solid tumor such as melanoma, head and neck, liver or kidney cancer.

The chain is built from TRBV19 and TRBJ2-1; 10 bases match TRBD2. J gave up 6 bases and V 7 bases, and 9 bases lay outside the gene matches. CDR3 size: 15 residues. The germline V gene encodes CDR1 LNHDA and CDR2 SQIVND (reference sequence). In DNA form, the CDR3 reads TGTGCCAGTAACCCACTAGCGGGGAATACCAATGAGCAGTTCTTC. It translates to CASNPLAGNTNEQFF.

The rearrangement joins TRBV5-4 to TRBJ2-7, with TRBD2 identical over 7 bases. The CDR3 is made up of 14 amino acids. From germline, CDR1 is SGHNT and CDR2 YYREEE (reference sequence). Trimming cost V 5 bases and J 3 bases; bases outside gene matches: 8. In nucleotides, the CDR3 is TGTGCCAGCAGTTCGGCCGGGGGGTTCTACGAGCAGTACTTC. It encodes CASSSAGGFYEQYF.

The rearrangement uses TRBV9 and TRBJ2-3; 7 nucleotides agree with TRBD2. This CDR3 contains 17 residues. CDR1 and CDR2 (germline): SGDLS, YYNGEE. V gave up 0 bases and J gave up 1 base; unmatched junction bases: 8. The DNA of the CDR3 is TGTGCCAGCAGCGTAGGTCTGACTAGCTACGGCACAGATACGCAGTATTTT. Protein product: CASSVGLTSYGTDTQYF.

The gene calls are TRBV2 and TRBJ2-7; no definite D call. The CDR3 loop spans 11 amino acids. From germline, CDR1 is SNHLY and CDR2 FYNNEI. Between the trimmed V and J ends, which lost 8 bases and 0 bases, there was a span of 5 bases. CDR3 loop: CASQLSYEQYF. DNA for the CDR3: TGTGCCAGCCAGCTCTCCTACGAGCAGTACTTC.

This chain joins TRBV2 and TRBJ2-1; D ambiguous. V lost 8 bases, J lost 7 bases, and 12 bases lay in between. Germline CDR1 reads SNHLY; CDR2 reads FYNNEI. The length of the CDR3 is 12 residues. The CDR3, as DNA: TGTGCCAGCGCCCCCCTTGGGAATGAGCAGTTCTTC. This gives the protein CASAPLGNEQFF.

The V gene is TRBV5-6, the J gene TRBJ2-3; a possible D gene is TRBD1 (6 bases). The germline V gene has CDR1 SGHDT and CDR2 YYEEEE. Trimming pared 4 bases from V and 0 bases from J, leaving 12 bases between. This CDR3 region has 15 residues. CDR3 in DNA: TGTGCCAGCAGCCAACCAGGGGCGAGCACAGATACGCAGTATTTT. Translating it yields CASSQPGASTDTQYF.

This rearrangement joins TRBV6-5 to TRBJ2-7, with TRBD2 matching over 7 bases. Germline CDR1 MNHEY, CDR2 SVGAGI. The CDR3 has 14 residues. Trimming at V came to 5 bases and at J to 9 bases, leaving 13 bases not matched to a gene. The CDR3 region is CASSLGTNTLVQYF. For the CDR3, the DNA is TGTGCCAGCAGTCTCGGGACTAACACTCTGGTGCAGTACTTC.

The CDR3 nucleotides read TGTGCCACCAGCAGAGGTCAGGGGGCGCGGGGAAACACCATATATTTT. This translates into CATSRGQGARGNTIYF. The chain links TRBV15 to TRBJ1-3, with 8 bases aligning to TRBD1. V gave up 1 base and J gave up 4 bases; unmatched junction bases: 6. Per germline, CDR1 LNHNV and CDR2 YYDKDF (reference sequence). CDR3 size: 16 residues.

The chain has TRBV5-5 and TRBJ1-1; 7 bases are shared with TRBD1. Germline loops: CDR1 SGHKS, CDR2 YYEKEE (reference sequence). The CDR3 extends over 14 amino acids. The trim removed 5 bases at V and 0 bases at J, leaving 4 bases unmatched. CDR3 protein: CASSWDRLNTEAFF. The CDR3 DNA sequence: TGTGCCAGCAGTTGGGACAGACTGAACACTGAAGCTTTCTTT.